This T cell receptor (beta chain) was recovered during a study of blood T cell repertoires in COVID-19. Study summary: Whether acute or convalescent, the COVID-19 samples came from the United States, Italy and Spain. T cells, B-cell-depleted T cells, or PBMCs supplied cDNA or gDNA.

Sequencing used immunoSEQ multiplex PCR; TCRdb keeps in-frame clones, though not all of them. The sample lists 150,000 or so clones; 80% to 90% were seen once. V shed 5 bases, J shed 3 bases, and the junction held 5 bases outside the gene matches. CDR3 length equals 16 residues. Germline V gene sequence: CDR1 SGHAT, CDR2 FQNNGV. Specimen: peripheral blood. The clonotype was recovered from a man aged 18 to 29 with COVID-19, enrolled during active disease. This rearrangement joins TRBV11-2 to TRBJ1-6, with 9 bases aligning to TRBD1. The DNA of the CDR3 is TGTGCCAGCAGCGCCGGGACAGGGAACTATAATTCACCCCTCCACTTT. It specifies CASSAGTGNYNSPLHF.